The rows below give T cell receptor beta chains drawn from one sample of a study of beta chain features in type 1 diabetes. The method was immunoSEQ multiplex PCR; TCRdb's version includes in-frame clones alone and lacks a portion of them. The sample lists 600,000 to 750,000 clones; under 15% were seen once. What was sequenced was naive CD4+ T cells from blood. All receptors derive from a man aged 30 to 39 with type 1 diabetes. CDR3s include the opening cysteine and the closing phenylalanine or tryptophan. The D gene is left open where the match is weak. Size is omitted from some rows. Given values are once, few, many or a class for expanded clones.

>TRBJ2-7|TRBV5-4|few|NA
TGTGCCAGCAGCTTGTACGGGAGCTACGAGCAGTACTTC
CASSLYGSYEQYF
>TRBJ2-5|TRBV11-2|few|TRBD2
TGTGCCAGCAGCTTACTTTCGGGGACTAGCGGCCAAGAGACCCAGTACTTC
CASSLLSGTSGQETQYF
>TRBJ2-3|TRBV18|few|NA
TGTGCCAGCTCACTCAGAGATAGCACAGATACGCAGTATTTT
CASSLRDSTDTQYF
>TRBJ1-1|TRBV15|few|NA
TGTGCCACCAGCAGAGATAATTTGCAGGCGACTGAAGCTTTCTTT
CATSRDNLQATEAFF
>TRBJ2-7|TRBV7-9|few|NA
TGTGCCAGCAGTTCGACAGAAGCCTACGAGCAGTACTTC
CASSSTEAYEQYF
>TRBJ2-2|TRBV5-4|NA|NA
TGTGCCAGCAGGCCTCTCGCTTCTGGGGCCGGGGAGCTGTTTTTT
CASRPLASGAGELFF
>TRBJ1-5|TRBV2|NA|NA
TGTGCCAGCAGTGGCAGGATAAACAATCAGCCCCAGCATTTT
CASSGRINNQPQHF
>TRBJ1-4|TRBV28|NA|TRBD1
TGTGCCAGCAGTTTTTGGTCTTCAGGGGGTGAAAAACTGTTTTTT
CASSFWSSGGEKLFF
>TRBJ2-1|TRBV19|few|TRBD1
TGTGCCAGTAGTGTACCGGGACAGCGCCCAAGCAATGAGCAGTTCTTC
CASSVPGQRPSNEQFF
>TRBJ2-6|TRBV4-3|NA|TRBD1
TGCGCCAGCAGCCAGCCCGGACAGGGAAGTTCTGGGGCCAACGTCCTGACTTTC
CASSQPGQGSSGANVLTF
>TRBJ2-3|TRBV7-9|NA|NA
TGTGCCAGCAGTCCCGACGGCCCAAGGACAGATACGCAGTATTTT
CASSPDGPRTDTQYF
>TRBJ1-4|TRBV28|few|NA
TGTGCCAGCAGTAGGCCTCAGGGTGCAACTAATGAAAAACTGTTTTTT
CASSRPQGATNEKLFF
>TRBJ1-1|TRBV9|few|NA
TGTGCCAGCAGCGTTCAGTTCAACACTGAAGCTTTCTTT
CASSVQFNTEAFF
>TRBJ1-2|TRBV27|once|NA
TGTGCCAGCAGTACGGGACCCAACTATAACTATGGCTACACCTTC
CASSTGPNYNYGYTF
>TRBJ2-2|TRBV19|few|NA
TGTGCCAGTAGCGGCAGGGAGCCCGGGGAGCTGTTTTTT
CASSGREPGELFF
>TRBJ1-1|TRBV11-2|NA|NA
TGTGCCAGCAGTCAAGACAGTCGGGGCACTGAAGCTTTCTTT
CASSQDSRGTEAFF
>TRBJ1-1|TRBV27|NA|NA
TGTGCCAGCTACCGCGGGAGTAACACTGAAGCTTTCTTT
CASYRGSNTEAFF
>TRBJ1-2|TRBV11-2|few|NA
TGTGCCAGCAGCTTGCCCAGGCCCTATGGCTACACCTTC
CASSLPRPYGYTF
>TRBJ2-5|TRBV11-2|NA|NA
TGTGCCAGCAGCCTCCAGTTTGTCCAGTACTTC
CASSLQFVQYF
>TRBJ2-5|TRBV5-1|few|NA
TGCGCCAGCCAGGAAGGGATGAAGGCGACCCAGTACTTC
CASQEGMKATQYF
>TRBJ2-3|TRBV30|few|NA
TGTGCCTGGAGTGTACCTGCGAATACGCAGTATTTT
CAWSVPANTQYF
>TRBJ2-7|TRBV30|few|NA
TGTGCCTGGAGTGTAAAACAGTCCTACGAGCAGTACTTC
CAWSVKQSYEQYF
>TRBJ2-5|TRBV7-2|NA|TRBD1
TGTGCCAGCAGCTTATTAGGGACAGGCAAAGAGACCCAGTACTTC
CASSLLGTGKETQYF
>TRBJ1-2|TRBV11-2|NA|NA
TGTGCCAGCAGCCCCCCAGGGGCTGGCTACACCTTC
CASSPPGAGYTF